The 21 T cell receptor beta chains below were found in one sample sequenced in a study of control samples from healthy donors and cancer patients. Sequencing used immunoSEQ multiplex PCR; TCRdb keeps in-frame clones, though not all of them. The sample includes 130,000 or so clones, approximately 92% of them seen just once. Sequencing was done on a sample of blood. Receptors originate from a woman aged 45-65 years in good health.

This chain links TRBV5-1 with TRBJ1-6; a weak D match, TRBD1 (6 bases). The germline V gene has CDR1 SGHRS and CDR2 YFSETQ. V dropped 4 bases and J dropped 7 bases, with 15 bases sitting between them. The CDR3 spans 15 residues. CDR3 sequence: CASSTGDIFNSPLHF. CDR3 coding DNA: TGCGCCAGCAGCACGGGGGACATTTTCAATTCACCCCTCCACTTT.

V usage is TRBV15 and J usage is TRBJ1-5, with 7 bases that match TRBD1. CDR1 LNHNV and CDR2 YYDKDF come from the germline V gene (reference sequence). Unmatched junction bases numbered 5, after V lost 9 bases and J lost 3 bases. The CDR3 runs 13 residues. CDR3 residues: CATTGSPNQPQHF. Written as DNA, the CDR3 is TGTGCCACGACAGGGAGTCCCAATCAGCCCCAGCATTTT. The full variable domain, completed using reference TRBV15 and TRBJ1-5, is DAMVIQNPRYQVTQFGKPVTLSCSQTLNHNVMYWYQQKSSQAPKLLFHYYDKDFNNEADTPDNFQSRRPNTSFCFLDIRSPGLGDTAMYLCATTGSPNQPQHFGDGTRLSIL.

The chain employs TRBV12-3 or TRBV12-4 and TRBJ2-7; 10 bases fit TRBD2. This CDR3 spans 13 amino acids. The trim removed 7 bases at V and 4 bases at J, leaving 4 bases unmatched. The chain's CDR3 is CASTSGLAYEQYF. As DNA, the CDR3 is TGTGCCAGCACCTCGGGACTAGCGTACGAGCAGTACTTC.

The J gene is TRBJ1-2, the V gene TRBV5-6; weak D call: TRBD1 (6 bases). Germline V gene lookup returns CDR1 SGHDT and CDR2 YYEEEE. This CDR3 comprises 15 residues. Trimming stripped 0 bases from V and 4 bases from J, with 13 bases between. The CDR3 DNA is TGTGCCAGCAGCTTGGCGGGGGGCTTGGGCTATGGCTACACCTTC. Translated, it gives CASSLAGGLGYGYTF.

This chain connects TRBV6-6 to TRBJ2-7; D gene uncertain. The CDR3 sequence is 11 residues long. CDR1 and CDR2 (germline): MNHNY, SVGAGI (reference sequence). V was shortened by 6 bases and J by 4 bases, with 7 bases between the two germline ends. The CDR3 sequence: CASRISYEQYF. The CDR3 coding sequence is TGTGCCAGCAGAATAAGTTACGAGCAGTACTTC.

This clone was picked up one time. V is TRBV30 and J is TRBJ2-7; unclear D gene. The CDR3 has 11 amino acids. Germline V gene sequence: CDR1 GTSNPN, CDR2 SVGIG (reference sequence). Trimming removed 2 bases from V and 3 bases from J, with 5 bases in between. The CDR3 is CAWSIIYEQYF. The CDR3 bases are TGTGCCTGGAGTATCATCTACGAGCAGTACTTC.

The CDR3 spells CANKGPLLEQYF. The CDR3 DNA is TGTGCTAATAAAGGGCCCCTACTCGAGCAGTACTTC. J is TRBJ2-7 and V is TRBV2; D gene uncertain. This CDR3 spans 12 amino acids. Germline CDR1 and CDR2: SNHLY and FYNNEI.

V gene TRBV30 combines with J gene TRBJ1-6; D gene unclear. Germline CDR1 reads GTSNPN; CDR2 reads SVGIG (reference sequence). The CDR3 loop spans 12 amino acids. Trimming shortened V by 4 bases and J by 9 bases, and 10 bases separated the two germline ends. The CDR3 nucleotides read TGTGCCTGGACGAACAGTGCTTCACCCCTCCACTTT. Translated: CAWTNSASPLHF. The full variable domain, rest sourced from reference TRBV30 and TRBJ1-6, is SQTIHQWPATLVQPVGSPLSLECTVEGTSNPNLYWYRQAAGRGLQLLFYSVGIGQISSEVPQNLSASRPQDRQFILSSKKLLLSDSGFYLCAWTNSASPLHFGNGTRLTVT.

The chain links TRBV6-5 to TRBJ1-6; 7 bases line up with TRBD1. Germline V CDR1 and CDR2: MNHEY, SVGAGI. J lost 6 bases, V lost 7 bases, and 3 bases had no gene match. This CDR3 has 13 residues. CDR3 protein: CASNQGGNSPLHF. The CDR3 DNA follows: TGTGCCAGCAACCAGGGGGGTAATTCACCCCTCCACTTT.

J is TRBJ2-1 and V is TRBV11-2; D unclear. Germline CDR1 is SGHAT and CDR2 is FQNNGV. This CDR3 has 11 amino acids. Trimming took 5 bases from V and 6 from J, leaving 5 bases between them. CDR3 sequence reads: CASSRFNEQFF. CDR3 bases: TGTGCCAGCAGCCGCTTCAATGAGCAGTTCTTC.

The J gene is TRBJ1-6, the V gene TRBV5-1; D ambiguous. Germline assignment: CDR1 SGHRS and CDR2 YFSETQ. The CDR3 covers 16 residues. With 6 bases removed from V and 7 bases from J, the gap between germline ends came to 20 bases. The CDR3 DNA follows: TGCGCCAGCACCCCTGAGGCCCTTGGGAGGAATTCACCCCTCCACTTT. Its protein is CASTPEALGRNSPLHF.

V is TRBV19 and J is TRBJ1-5; D remains unclear. This CDR3 comprises 13 residues. V lost 5 bases and J lost 0, with 5 bases in between. Per the germline V gene, CDR1 is LNHDA and CDR2 is SQIVND (reference sequence). As DNA, the CDR3 is TGTGCCAGTAGTGGGTTTAGCAATCAGCCCCAGCATTTT. As protein: CASSGFSNQPQHF.

The V gene is TRBV7-8, the J gene TRBJ2-1; D possibly corresponds to TRBD2 (6 bases). CDR3 size: 15 residues. Germline V gene sequence: CDR1 SGHVS, CDR2 FQNEAQ. The V end lost 7 bases, the J end lost 3 bases, and 16 bases lay between the germline ends. CDR3 DNA sequence: TGTGCCAGCACCCTTTTCCGCGGGGACTACAATGAGCAGTTCTTC. Protein: CASTLFRGDYNEQFF.

The chain links TRBV18 to TRBJ2-1, with 10 bases that match TRBD2. The trim removed 4 bases at V and 8 bases at J, leaving 14 bases unmatched. The CDR3 loop spans 17 amino acids. Germline loops: CDR1 KGHSH, CDR2 LQKENI. The CDR3 reads CASSRLGLASGGDEQFF. The CDR3 DNA reads TGTGCCAGCTCACGTTTGGGACTAGCGTCTGGGGGGGATGAGCAGTTCTTC.

This rearrangement joins TRBV19 to TRBJ2-7; no firm D call. This CDR3 spans 13 amino acids. Germline V CDR1 and CDR2: LNHDA, SQIVND (reference sequence). The V and J ends lost 5 bases and 1 base respectively, with 9 bases between them. The chain's CDR3 is CASSVGRSYEQYF. Written as DNA, the CDR3 is TGTGCCAGTAGTGTCGGCAGATCCTACGAGCAGTACTTC.

This clone has only one observation. V usage is TRBV6-5 and J usage is TRBJ1-3; D is unresolved. V lost 2 bases to trimming and J lost 4 bases, with 12 bases between them. CDR1 and CDR2 (germline): MNHEY, SVGAGI. The CDR3 extends over 15 amino acids. The CDR3 is CASSYRPTGGNTIYF. The DNA for the CDR3 is TGTGCCAGCAGTTACCGCCCTACGGGGGGAAACACCATATATTTT.

The chain joins TRBV21-1 to TRBJ1-6; the table's D call, TRBD1, has no DNA check behind it. TRBV21-1 is annotated as a pseudogene. This CDR3 has 22 residues. In nucleotides, the CDR3 is TGTGCCAGCAGCAACCGCCGAAACCCGGGACAGGGGGCGGAAAGAGATAATTCACCCCTCCACTTT. The encoded protein is CASSNRRNPGQGAERDNSPLHF.

In nucleotides, the CDR3 is TGTGCCAGCAGTCGGGACAGGGGCACTGAAGCTTTCTTT. It codes for CASSRDRGTEAFF. V usage is TRBV3-1 (or the pseudogene TRBV3-2) and J usage is TRBJ1-1; the match to TRBD1 covers 10 bases. In germline, CDR1 is LGHDT, CDR2 YNNKEL (reference sequence). Trimming removed 6 bases from V and 4 bases from J; junction bases left unmatched: 2. The length of the CDR3 is 13 residues.

This clone was picked up one time. The rearrangement joins TRBV2 to TRBJ2-7; D gene ambiguous. The CDR3 is 12 residues long. V was cut by 2 bases and J by 3 bases, with 5 bases left in between. Germline V CDR1 and CDR2: SNHLY, FYNNEI. DNA of the CDR3: TGTGCCAGCAGTGAACAAGACTACGAGCAGTACTTC. Its translation: CASSEQDYEQYF.

The chain is built from TRBV3-1 (or the pseudogene TRBV3-2) and TRBJ2-7, with TRBD1 as a possible D gene (6 bases). In germline, CDR1 is LGHDT, CDR2 YNNKEL (reference sequence). Trimming shortened V by 8 bases and J by 2 bases, and 13 bases separated the two germline ends. There are 13 residues in the CDR3. CDR3 amino acids: CASGRTETYEQYF. The DNA for the CDR3 is TGTGCCAGCGGACGGACAGAGACCTACGAGCAGTACTTC.

The chain carries TRBV5-1 and TRBJ2-3; D call uncertain. This CDR3 contains 18 residues. V lost 2 bases, J lost 0 bases, and 19 bases lay in between. Looked up from germline, CDR1 is SGHRS and CDR2 is YFSETQ. The CDR3 region is CASSFRSRNQYSTDTQYF. The DNA of the CDR3 is TGCGCCAGCAGCTTCCGTTCAAGGAATCAGTATAGCACAGATACGCAGTATTTT.